One and the same sample provided the 15 T cell receptor beta chains below, sequenced in a study of CD8 T cells in Susac syndrome (dated by TCRdb to the late 2010s). Receptor amplification or capture employed the immunoSEQ multiplex PCR assay. RNA was extracted using the RNeasy kit, and roughly 0.5 to 1 microgram was reverse transcribed with random hexamers. Through fastp at Q25 and MiXCR, TCRdb rebuilt clones from the public reads, retaining in-frame beta chains. CDR3 protein duplicates are merged, each entry listing the most common genes and DNA. Recorded for this sample are some 150,000 distinct CDR3 sequences; around 96% of them occurred a single time. In total, the top ten clones hold 0.15% to 0.2% of the sample. The source material was CD4+ T cells from PBMCs. These receptors were taken from a human donor with Susac syndrome.

This sequence joins TRBV9 and TRBJ2-7; 7 bases agree with TRBD1. After removal of 0 bases from V and 4 bases from J, the junction contained 4 bases not matched to a gene. Germline-derived CDR1 and CDR2 are SGDLS and YYNGEE. The CDR3 runs 14 residues. The CDR3 DNA sequence: TGTGCCAGCAGCGTAGGGGACAGCAGTTACGAGCAGTACTTC. This sequence encodes CASSVGDSSYEQYF.

The chain is built from TRBV7-9 and TRBJ1-2; 8 positions match TRBD1. This CDR3 has 13 residues. With V trimmed by 6 bases and J by 8 bases, 8 bases remained unmatched. Germline assignment: CDR1 SEHNR and CDR2 FQNEAQ (reference sequence). CDR3 sequence (DNA): TGTGCCAGCAGAGCCGCAGGGGGCGCGGGCTACACCTTC. This gives the protein CASRAAGGAGYTF.

The chain combines TRBV9 with TRBJ2-2; D is uncertain. CDR1 and CDR2 from the germline V gene are SGDLS and YYNGEE. V lost 0 bases, J lost 6 bases, and 6 bases lay in between. The CDR3 loop spans 13 amino acids. In nucleotides, the CDR3 is TGTGCCAGCAGCGTAGGACCAGCCGGGGAGCTGTTTTTT. Translated: CASSVGPAGELFF.

The V and J genes are TRBV4-2 and TRBJ1-1; TRBD1 aligns across 9 bases. With 7 bases clipped from V and 3 bases from J, the junction kept 6 bases outside the gene matches. The CDR3 has 14 residues. CDR1 and CDR2 from the germline V gene are LGHNA and YNFKEQ. CDR3 nucleotide sequence: TGTGCCAGCACTCGGGACAGGGTGGACACTGAAGCTTTCTTT. Protein sequence: CASTRDRVDTEAFF.

This sequence joins TRBV5-6 and TRBJ2-1; the D is unclear. Germline CDR1 SGHDT, CDR2 YYEEEE. V lost 4 bases to trimming and J lost 10 bases, with 9 bases between them. The CDR3 has 11 amino acids. As DNA, the CDR3 is TGTGCCAGCAGCCAGACTGTAGAGCAGTTCTTC. Its translation: CASSQTVEQFF.

The rearrangement links TRBV6-2 or TRBV6-3 to TRBJ1-5; no clear D gene. Looked up from germline, CDR1 is MNHEY and CDR2 is SVGEGT. The CDR3 contains 14 residues. The V end lost 6 bases, the J end lost 0 bases, and 9 bases lay between the germline ends. CDR3 amino acids: CASSSRTSNQPQHF. The DNA of the CDR3 is TGTGCCAGCAGCTCCAGGACTAGCAATCAGCCCCAGCATTTT.

The V gene is TRBV9, the J gene TRBJ2-7; tentatively, D is TRBD1 or TRBD2 (5 bases each). V shed 3 bases and J shed 6 bases, with 16 bases lying between them. Per the germline V gene, CDR1 is SGDLS and CDR2 is YYNGEE. The CDR3 sequence is 14 residues long. CDR3: CASSAGGVGAEQYF. CDR3 bases: TGTGCCAGCAGCGCCGGAGGCGTTGGGGCCGAGCAGTACTTC.

The chain carries TRBV6-5 and TRBJ2-7; 9 nucleotides agree with TRBD1. J was trimmed by 5 bases and V by 5 bases; bases with no gene match: 4. The CDR3 contains 13 residues. Germline loops: CDR1 MNHEY, CDR2 SVGAGI. The CDR3: CASSRDRVDEQYF. The DNA for the CDR3 is TGTGCCAGCAGTCGGGACAGGGTAGACGAGCAGTACTTC.

The chain recombines TRBV5-4 with TRBJ2-6; the D is unclear. The CDR3 extends over 16 amino acids. Germline V gene lookup returns CDR1 SGHNT and CDR2 YYREEE (reference sequence). With 6 bases removed from V and 2 bases from J, the gap between germline ends came to 15 bases. In nucleotides, the CDR3 is TGTGCCAGCACCCTACCCGGGTCTACTGGGGCCAACGTCCTGACTTTC. It specifies CASTLPGSTGANVLTF.

V and J are TRBV7-3 and TRBJ2-3; 8 nucleotides line up with TRBD1. Losses at the gene ends were 3 bases for V and 4 bases for J; bases not matched to a gene: 3. Germline V CDR1 and CDR2: SGHTA, FQGTGA. The CDR3 contains 14 residues. The CDR3 nucleotides read TGTGCCAGCAGCTTCAGGGGGCGGTCAGATACGCAGTATTTT. Translation: CASSFRGRSDTQYF.

This clonotype is a singleton in its sample. J is TRBJ1-2 and V is TRBV29-1; no clear D. The CDR3 is 10 amino acids. The V end was cut by 4 bases, the J end by 8 bases, with 8 bases between. Germline assignment: CDR1 SQVTM and CDR2 ANQGSEA. The CDR3 nucleotides are TGCAGCGTTGTGAAGAACGGCTACACCTTC. Its protein is CSVVKNGYTF. Drawing the rest from reference TRBV29-1 and TRBJ1-2, the complete variable domain is SAVISQKPSRDICQRGTSLTIQCQVDSQVTMMFWYRQQPGQSLTLIATANQGSEATYESGFVIDKFPISRPNLTFSTLTVSNMSPEDSSIYLCSVVKNGYTFGSGTRLTVV.

For this clonotype: At one of its ends the junction is not consistent with the germline gene, which may arise from a read error. The chain couples TRBV9 to TRBJ2-1; TRBD1 aligns across 11 bases. There are 15 residues in the CDR3. Germline-derived CDR1 and CDR2 are SGDLS and YYNGEE. CDR3 in DNA: TGTGCCAGCAGCGTCGGGACAGGGGGATACAACGAGCAGTTCTTC. Its protein is CASSVGTGGYNEQFF.

This chain connects TRBV5-1 to TRBJ2-1; D is unresolved. CDR3 size: 12 residues. Trimming shortened V by 3 bases and J by 6 bases, and 7 bases separated the two germline ends. Germline V lookup: CDR1 SGHRS, CDR2 YFSETQ. CDR3 in DNA: TGCGCCAGCAGCTCCGGTGGCAATGAGCAGTTCTTC. Amino acid sequence: CASSSGGNEQFF.

The V call is TRBV5-1, the J call TRBJ2-7; 11 bases map to TRBD1. The CDR3 has 15 residues. The V and J ends lost 4 bases and 6 bases, in that order; junction bases with no gene match: 9. Germline CDR1 and CDR2: SGHRS and YFSETQ. The CDR3 here is CASSPLGQGASEQYF. CDR3 DNA sequence: TGCGCCAGCAGCCCGTTAGGACAGGGGGCGAGCGAGCAGTACTTC. The whole variable domain, remainder taken from reference TRBV5-1 and TRBJ2-7, is KAGVTQTPRYLIKTRGQQVTLSCSPISGHRSVSWYQQTPGQGLQFLFEYFSETQRNKGNFPGRFSGRQFSNSRSEMNVSTLELGDSALYLCASSPLGQGASEQYFGPGTRLTVT.

V and J are TRBV3-1 and TRBJ1-1; possibly TRBD1 for D (5 bases). Germline lookup yields CDR1 LGHDT and CDR2 YNNKEL (reference sequence). The CDR3 runs 11 residues. V was trimmed by 1 base and J by 9 bases, leaving 6 bases between them. The CDR3 here is CASSQGTKAFF. CDR3 nucleotide sequence: TGTGCCAGCAGCCAAGGGACAAAAGCTTTCTTT.